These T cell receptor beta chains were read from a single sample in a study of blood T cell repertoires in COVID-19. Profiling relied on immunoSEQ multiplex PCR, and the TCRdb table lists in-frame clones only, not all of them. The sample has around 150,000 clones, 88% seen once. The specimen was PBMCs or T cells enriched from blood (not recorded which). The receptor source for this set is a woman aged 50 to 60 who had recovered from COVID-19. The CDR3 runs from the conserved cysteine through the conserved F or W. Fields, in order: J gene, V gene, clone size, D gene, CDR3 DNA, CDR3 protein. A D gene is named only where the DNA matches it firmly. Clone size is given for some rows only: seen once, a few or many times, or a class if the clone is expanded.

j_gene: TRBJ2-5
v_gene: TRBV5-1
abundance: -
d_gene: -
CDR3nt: TGCGCCAGGTGCGGGGGCGGGACGGCTTTTAGGGAGACCCAGTACTTC
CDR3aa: CARCGGGTAFRETQYF

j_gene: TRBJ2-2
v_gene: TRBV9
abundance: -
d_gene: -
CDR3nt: TGTGCCAGCAGCGTAGACCCTAGCGCTCACACCGGGGAGCTGTTTTTT
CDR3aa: CASSVDPSAHTGELFF

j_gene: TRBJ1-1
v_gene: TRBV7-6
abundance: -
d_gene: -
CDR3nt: TGTGCCAGCAGTTTAGAGAGGAGAGGCACTCAAGGTTCTGAAGCTTTCTTT
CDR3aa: CASSLERRGTQGSEAFF

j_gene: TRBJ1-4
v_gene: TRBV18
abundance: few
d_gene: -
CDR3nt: TGTGCCAGCTCACCACAGAACAGGGAAGACGAAAAACTGTTTTTT
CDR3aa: CASSPQNREDEKLFF

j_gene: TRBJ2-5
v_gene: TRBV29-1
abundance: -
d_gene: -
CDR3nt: TGCAGCGTTGGGACCGACCGGGAGGAGACCCAGTACTTC
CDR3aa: CSVGTDREETQYF

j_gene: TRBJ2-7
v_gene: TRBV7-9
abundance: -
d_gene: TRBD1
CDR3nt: TGTGCCAGCAGCCGACAGGGGGCCTACGAGCAGTACTTC
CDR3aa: CASSRQGAYEQYF

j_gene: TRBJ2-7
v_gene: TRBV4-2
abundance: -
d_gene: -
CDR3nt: TGTGCCAGCAGCCAATCTCAGGCAGTATTCCACGAGCAGTACTTC
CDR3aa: CASSQSQAVFHEQYF

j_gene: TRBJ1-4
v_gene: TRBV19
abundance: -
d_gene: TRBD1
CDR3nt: TGTGCCAGTAGTATCCAGGGGGTACCTAATGAAAAACTGTTTTTT
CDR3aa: CASSIQGVPNEKLFF

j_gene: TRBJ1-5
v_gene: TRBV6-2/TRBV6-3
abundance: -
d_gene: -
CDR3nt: TGTGCCAGCAGTCCCATTTCGGTAAGGGGCTTAGGCAATCAGCCCCAGCATTTT
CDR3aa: CASSPISVRGLGNQPQHF

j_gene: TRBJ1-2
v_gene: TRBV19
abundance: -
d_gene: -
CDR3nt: TGTGCCAGTAGTATAGTTGACTATGGCTATGGCTACACCTTC
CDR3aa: CASSIVDYGYGYTF

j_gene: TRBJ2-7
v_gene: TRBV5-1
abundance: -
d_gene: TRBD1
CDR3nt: TGCGCCAGCAGCCCGGCCCGTCGGGAATGGACGAGGGGGCGTCAATCCTACGAGCAGTACTTC
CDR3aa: CASSPARREWTRGRQSYEQYF

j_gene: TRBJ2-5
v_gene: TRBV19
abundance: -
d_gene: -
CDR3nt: TGTGCCAGTAGTAGCAGGGCCCAAGAGACCCAGTACTTC
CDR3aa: CASSSRAQETQYF

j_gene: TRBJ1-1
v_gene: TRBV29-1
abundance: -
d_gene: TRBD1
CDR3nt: TGCAGCGTTGGCGCAGGGGGGAACACTGAAGCTTTCTTT
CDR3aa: CSVGAGGNTEAFF

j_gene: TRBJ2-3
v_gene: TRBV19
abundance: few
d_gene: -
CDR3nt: TGTGCCAGTACCGGGGGGCTTACGCAGTATTTT
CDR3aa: CASTGGLTQYF

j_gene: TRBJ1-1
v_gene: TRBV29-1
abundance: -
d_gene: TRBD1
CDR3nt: TGCAGCGTTGACCTCCACACAGGGGGATCGCCCGAAGCTTTCTTT
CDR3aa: CSVDLHTGGSPEAFF

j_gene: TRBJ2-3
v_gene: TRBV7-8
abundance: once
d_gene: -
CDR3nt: TGTGCCAGCAGACCCGGGGGCACAGATACGCAGTATTTT
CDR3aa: CASRPGGTDTQYF